The source of this T cell receptor beta chain is a study of blood T cells in healthy people across ages. Findings and caveats of the study: Any changes in expanded clonotypes were possibly confounded, as donor CMV status remained unknown. Any conclusive comparison of naive versus antigen-experienced cells was prevented by using unsorted PBMCs.

CDR3 length equals 13 residues. Germline assignment: CDR1 DFQATT and CDR2 SNEGSKA (reference sequence). The V gene lost 3 bases and the J gene lost 4 bases, with 12 bases spanning the gap. A second PCR of roughly 7 to 11 cycles used a sample-barcoded 5' primer and a J-beta primer mix. Paired-end reads containing CDR3 totaled no fewer than 3 million for each sample. MiXCR was run by TCRdb on the 5' RACE reads, yielding one entry per CDR3 protein. This sample has approximately 1.5 million distinct CDR3 sequences, with about 31% found just once. This clonotype was counted only a few times. Its antigen is unidentified.

The sequenced sample was blood. V gene TRBV20-1 combines with J gene TRBJ1-2, with D possibly TRBD1 on 5 matching bases. The clonotype originates from a woman in her thirties in good health. CDR3 loop: CSASPQGTYGYTF. The DNA for the CDR3 is TGCAGTGCTAGTCCCCAGGGCACCTATGGCTACACCTTC.